A single count supports the clone carrying this T cell receptor beta chain. This sample is part of a study of blood T cell repertoires in COVID-19. Generated by immunoSEQ multiplex PCR, the TCRdb table keeps only in-frame clones and is missing some. This table holds about 140,000 clones, around 73% found once. This CDR3 has 14 amino acids. Germline V gene data show CDR1 as SQVTM and CDR2 as ANQGSEA. V lost 5 bases and J lost 2, with 15 bases in between. Sequenced material: peripheral blood. This receptor was identified in a man in his 60s who had recovered from COVID-19. J is TRBJ1-1 and V is TRBV29-1; D gene ambiguous. The CDR3 protein is CSVCQDEGNTEAFF. CDR3 coding DNA: TGCAGCGTTTGCCAGGACGAGGGCAACACTGAAGCTTTCTTT.